There are a few counts of the clone carrying this T cell receptor beta chain. Its specificity is not known. CDR3 length equals 15 residues. The V gene's germline CDR1 is LGHNT and CDR2 FRNRAP. The data originate from a study of sequential checkpoint blockade in melanoma. Study context: Around 90 pretreatment tumor DNA samples were TCRβ immunosequenced. Matched biopsies came pretreatment and at week 13 for 20 to 25 patients.

Profiled with immunoSEQ multiplex PCR; TCRdb holds only in-frame clones, not every one. The data contain about 4,900 clones, around 35% of them singletons. Whole-study findings and limits: Mutational load did not correlate with tumor T-cell fraction or clonality.

As to treatment: randomized to nivolumab then ipilimumab (arm A) or the reverse (arm B). This rearrangement joins TRBV12-5 to TRBJ2-2; 10 positions agree with TRBD2. The origin of this receptor is a human donor with melanoma. Sequences were derived from tumor tissue (inferred from file names), sampled from a patient given nivolumab and ipilimumab in sequence. The CDR3 reads CASQTGTSVTGELFF. The CDR3 DNA reads TGTGCCAGTCAAACCGGGACTAGCGTAACCGGGGAGCTGTTTTTT.